This T cell receptor beta chain was identified during a study of cytomegalovirus exposure and HLA in healthy donors. Whole-study results and caveats: Follow-up analysis later connected one missense variant in DCLRE1C with trimming of TCR beta V- and J-genes.

The study sampled nominally healthy donors, though unrecorded immune exposures were likely. This CDR3 spans 15 amino acids. Germline lookup yields CDR1 SGDLS and CDR2 YYNGEE. Trimming pared 4 bases from V and 0 bases from J, leaving 14 bases between. A note on this clone: No antigen is known for it.

60 Vbeta and 13 Jbeta primers were used in PCR. This table comes from immunoSEQ multiplex PCR, and its TCRdb copy is limited to in-frame clones, with some not included. The table lists 220,000 or so clones, around 86% of them singletons, with 2.5% to 3.5% in the top ten. This TCR was recovered from a woman aged 40 to 50 in good health and CMV-seronegative. The gene calls are TRBV9 and TRBJ2-7; TRBD2 is a possible D gene (5 bases). The sample consisted of PBMCs. CDR3: CASSPWTGSSYEQYF. Here the CDR3 DNA reads TGTGCCAGCAGCCCTTGGACGGGAAGCTCCTACGAGCAGTACTTC.